Each of the 27 T cell receptor beta chains below was sequenced from the same sample in a study of blood T cells in healthy people across ages. Together with a sample-barcoded 5' primer, a J-beta primer mix was included in a second PCR lasting about 7 to 11 cycles. TCRdb ran MiXCR on the 5' RACE reads and lists one entry per CDR3 protein. Of approximately 730,000 distinct CDR3 sequences in the sample, about 53% were seen once. Sample: blood. These receptors were obtained from a man older than 75 in good health.

The gene calls are TRBV3-1 and TRBJ1-2; a possible D gene is TRBD1 (5 bases). V was shortened by 0 bases and J by 7 bases, with 15 bases between the two germline ends. This CDR3 spans 15 amino acids. Germline CDR1 is LGHDT and CDR2 is YNNKEL (reference sequence). DNA of the CDR3: TGTGCCAGCAGCCAAGAAGGGGCACTTACGGCTGGCTACACCTTC. It encodes CASSQEGALTAGYTF. Looking up the rest from reference TRBV3-1 and TRBJ1-2 gives the full variable domain: DTAVSQTPKYLVTQMGNDKSIKCEQNLGHDTMYWYKQDSKKFLKIMFSYNNKELIINETVPNRFSPKSPDKAHLNLHINSLELGDSAVYFCASSQEGALTAGYTFGSGTRLTVV.

This clonotype was counted only a few times. The J gene is TRBJ2-1, the V gene TRBV29-1, with TRBD2 identical over 9 bases. Germline trimming cut 2 bases from V and 7 bases from J; bases unmatched to any gene: 9. This CDR3 comprises 15 residues. Looked up from germline, CDR1 is SQVTM and CDR2 is ANQGSEA. CDR3 sequence (DNA): TGCAGCGTTGAATCTGGGCGGGAGGGCTGGAATGAGCAGTTCTTC. Translated: CSVESGREGWNEQFF.

The V call is TRBV5-1, the J call TRBJ2-7; 8 bases are a match to TRBD1. Germline lookup yields CDR1 SGHRS and CDR2 YFSETQ. The length of the CDR3 is 17 residues. Trimming cost V 3 bases and J 3 bases; bases outside gene matches: 14. This CDR3 is CASSSSRDRLGNYEQYF. The CDR3 DNA is TGCGCCAGCAGCTCGTCCCGGGACAGGCTAGGCAACTACGAGCAGTACTTC.

J is TRBJ2-7 and V is TRBV7-9; D is perhaps TRBD2 (6 bases). Trimming cost V 4 bases and J 7 bases, with 20 bases left between them. The germline gives CDR1 SEHNR, CDR2 FQNEAQ (reference sequence). The length of the CDR3 is 15 residues. Here the CDR3 reads CASSSLGGRGNEQYF. CDR3 bases: TGTGCCAGCAGCTCCCTGGGAGGCCGAGGGAATGAGCAGTACTTC.

The gene calls are TRBV27 and TRBJ2-3, with D possibly being TRBD1 (5 bases). The CDR3 runs to 16 residues. In germline, CDR1 is MNHEY, CDR2 SMNVEV (reference sequence). The V end was cut by 8 bases, the J end by 1 base, with 19 bases between. The CDR3 DNA sequence: TGTGCCAGCGCCCCGCGCAGGGTCCCTCGCACAGATACGCAGTATTTT. Translation gives CASAPRRVPRTDTQYF.

The gene calls are TRBV24-1 and TRBJ2-7; 8 nucleotides line up with TRBD2. The V gene's germline CDR1 is KGHDR and CDR2 SFDVKD. This CDR3 spans 16 amino acids. J lost 2 bases, V lost 4 bases, and 9 bases had no gene match. As DNA, the CDR3 is TGTGCCACCAGTGACCCGAGGAGCGGGAGAACCTACGAGCAGTACTTC. Encoded protein: CATSDPRSGRTYEQYF.

V is TRBV20-1 and J is TRBJ2-3, with 12 bases fitting TRBD2. This CDR3 is built from 17 residues. V was clipped by 4 bases and J by 3 bases; unmatched bases: 11. The germline V gene has CDR1 DFQATT and CDR2 SNEGSKA (reference sequence). The CDR3 DNA is TGCAGTGCTAACCCCCTTCTAGCGGGAGGGCCAACAGATACGCAGTATTTT. Translated: CSANPLLAGGPTDTQYF.

V is TRBV5-5 and J is TRBJ1-4, with 7 positions matching TRBD1. J lost 12 bases, V lost 2 bases, and 13 bases had no gene match. The length of the CDR3 is 15 residues. Germline V gene data show CDR1 as SGHKS and CDR2 as YYEKEE (reference sequence). The CDR3 nucleotides are TGTGCCAGCAGCTTCGGACAGGCTCTTGACCTAGAACTGTTTTTT. Residues: CASSFGQALDLELFF.

There are a few counts of this clonotype. The chain has TRBV29-1 and TRBJ1-1; TRBD1 matches 11 bases. CDR1 SQVTM and CDR2 ANQGSEA come from the germline V gene. This CDR3 is built from 15 residues. V shed 7 bases and J 5 bases; nucleotides not matched to a gene: 12. CDR3 in amino acids: CSGTGQGARWTEAFF. CDR3 DNA sequence: TGCAGCGGGACCGGACAGGGGGCGAGGTGGACTGAAGCTTTCTTT.

The chain is built from TRBV24-1 and TRBJ2-1; 8 bases are a match to TRBD2. The CDR3 sequence is 14 residues long. The V segment lost 5 bases and the J segment 7 bases; nucleotides outside the gene matches: 6. CDR1 KGHDR and CDR2 SFDVKD come from the germline V gene. The CDR3: CATSGGTRSNEQFF. CDR3 bases: TGTGCCACCAGTGGCGGGACTAGAAGTAATGAGCAGTTCTTC.

The V call is TRBV29-1, the J call TRBJ1-2; D remains unclear. V lost 7 bases and J lost 8, with 11 bases in between. The germline CDR1 and CDR2 sequences are SQVTM and ANQGSEA. This CDR3 spans 10 amino acids. CDR3 sequence reads: CSAWQTGYTF. The CDR3 nucleotides are TGCAGCGCTTGGCAAACGGGCTACACCTTC.

This clonotype appeared a few times. The rearrangement uses TRBV6-5 and TRBJ1-5; the D gene is possibly TRBD1 (5 bases). V was trimmed by 6 bases and J by 9 bases, leaving 15 bases between them. The V gene's germline CDR1 is MNHEY and CDR2 SVGAGI. The CDR3 consists of 13 residues. The CDR3 sequence is CASSDSTGGPQHF. In DNA, the CDR3 is TGTGCCAGCAGCGACTCAACCGGGGGGCCCCAGCATTTT.

This clonotype turned up a few times. The chain recombines TRBV29-1 with TRBJ2-1, with 9 bases identical to TRBD2. Germline CDR1 reads SQVTM; CDR2 reads ANQGSEA. The CDR3 runs to 14 residues. J gave up 8 bases and V 5 bases, and 10 bases lay outside the gene matches. Written as DNA, the CDR3 is TGCAGCGTTCCTTTACTAGCGGGTAACGATGAGCAGTTCTTC. Encoded protein: CSVPLLAGNDEQFF.

For this clonotype: This clone may be a read error of a much larger clone one base away. The V and J genes are TRBV5-8 and TRBJ2-7; D might be TRBD2 (5 bases). The CDR3 is 14 amino acids. CDR1 is SGHTS and CDR2 is YDEGEE in the germline V gene. The CDR3 is CVSSLDLRTYEQYF. The CDR3 nucleotides read TGTGTCAGCAGCTTGGACTTAAGAACCTACGAGCAGTACTTC.

This clonotype was recorded many times. The CDR3 spells CASSLEHRGRDTQYF. The CDR3 DNA reads TGTGCCAGCAGCTTGGAGCACAGGGGACGAGATACGCAGTATTTT. The chain carries TRBV5-6 and TRBJ2-3; 7 bases fit TRBD1. CDR1 and CDR2 from the germline V gene are SGHDT and YYEEEE. Trimming at V came to 0 bases and at J to 5 bases, leaving 6 bases not matched to a gene. The CDR3 consists of 15 residues.

With respect to this clonotype: An end of the junction does not agree with germline; a read error may underlie this. The V call is TRBV27, the J call TRBJ2-1; no reliable D call. Per germline, CDR1 MNHEY and CDR2 SMNVEV (reference sequence). This CDR3 is built from 11 residues. CDR3 in amino acids: CAGSLNSRRFF. Written as DNA, the CDR3 is TGTGCCGGCAGTTTAAACAGCCGACGGTTCTTC.

This chain uses TRBV5-5 with TRBJ2-5; D gene ambiguous. The J call is uncertain, as TRBJ2-7 better fits the DNA end. Germline-derived CDR1 and CDR2 are SGHKS and YYEKEE (reference sequence). The CDR3 consists of 14 residues. The CDR3 loop reads CASSLAWATNEQYF. The DNA of the CDR3 is TGTGCCAGCAGCCTCGCGTGGGCGACAAACGAGCAGTACTTC.

This clonotype was seen only a few times. V and J are TRBV20-1 and TRBJ2-6; no reliable D call. CDR1 DFQATT and CDR2 SNEGSKA come from the germline V gene (reference sequence). Trimming shortened V by 3 bases and J by 13 bases, and 13 bases separated the two germline ends. This CDR3 is 12 amino acids long. CDR3 nucleotides: TGCAGTGCTAGCCTAGACACCGAAGTCCTGACTTTC. Protein: CSASLDTEVLTF.

J is TRBJ2-5 and V is TRBV29-1; D not resolved. Germline loops: CDR1 SQVTM, CDR2 ANQGSEA. V was shortened by 0 bases and J by 5 bases, with 13 bases between the two germline ends. The CDR3 loop spans 14 amino acids. The DNA for the CDR3 is TGCAGCGTTGAAGATCGGTTGATGCCCGAGACCCAGTACTTC. Translation: CSVEDRLMPETQYF.

This clonotype was recorded many times. The chain uses TRBV29-1 and TRBJ2-5, with 7 bases identical to TRBD1. The V gene end was trimmed by 7 bases and the J gene end by 2 bases; junction bases not matched to a gene: 10. The germline V gene encodes CDR1 SQVTM and CDR2 ANQGSEA. The CDR3 runs to 14 residues. CDR3 amino acids: CSAAGGRGQETQYF. In nucleotides, the CDR3 is TGCAGCGCAGCAGGGGGAAGAGGACAAGAGACCCAGTACTTC.

About this clonotype itself: An end of the junction does not agree with germline; a read error may underlie this. The rearrangement uses TRBV6-6 and TRBJ2-1; D possibly corresponds to TRBD1 (5 bases). Germline CDR1 reads MNHNY; CDR2 reads SVGAGI (reference sequence). CDR3 length: 14 amino acids. The CDR3 DNA reads as TGTGCCTGCAGTTACTCGGACATGCTGCATGAGCAGTTCTTC. As protein: CACSYSDMLHEQFF.

The chain uses TRBV12-3 or TRBV12-4 and TRBJ2-4; D remains unclear. The J call may be incorrect, as the DNA end agrees better with TRBJ2-7. The CDR3 covers 12 residues. The CDR3 here is CASSHGHYEQYF. The CDR3 nucleotides are TGTGCCAGCAGCCACGGGCACTACGAGCAGTACTTC.

A few counts support this clonotype. This chain uses TRBV5-1 with TRBJ1-2; D is unresolved. The CDR3 runs to 15 residues. V lost 0 bases and J 0 bases, leaving 9 bases between the germline ends. Per the germline V gene, CDR1 is SGHRS and CDR2 is YFSETQ. For the CDR3, the DNA is TGCGCCAGCAGCTTGGTGCCAGGTTCTAACTATGGCTACACCTTC. It is translated as CASSLVPGSNYGYTF.

In the case of this clonotype: This may be a read error, as it is one base from a much larger clone. The chain recombines TRBV20-1 with TRBJ2-1; perhaps TRBD2 as D (5 bases). CDR1 is DFQATT and CDR2 is SNEGSKA in the germline V gene (reference sequence). V gave up 5 bases and J gave up 0 bases, with 20 bases separating them. The CDR3 sequence is 17 residues long. The CDR3, as DNA: TGCAGTGCTGGGATTTTCAGCGGCGGCGGCTCCTACAATGAGCAGTTCTTC. Translation gives CSAGIFSGGGSYNEQFF.

The V and J genes are TRBV20-1 and TRBJ2-7; TRBD2 matches at 11 bases. Germline assignment: CDR1 DFQATT and CDR2 SNEGSKA (reference sequence). The CDR3 runs 13 residues. CDR3 nucleotides: TGCAGCGCGAGGGGACTAGCGGCCTACGAGCAGTACTTC. The encoded protein is CSARGLAAYEQYF.

A word on this clonotype: Mismatch with germline at one junction end may stem from a read error. The rearrangement uses TRBV5-1 and TRBJ2-3, with a weak D call TRBD1 (6 bases). The CDR3 is made up of 13 amino acids. CDR1 is SGHRS and CDR2 is YFSETQ in the germline V gene. The CDR3 nucleotides read TGCGCTAGCAGCATCGGACAGCCAGATACGCAGTATTTT. This encodes CASSIGQPDTQYF. The variable domain in full, with the rest retrieved from reference TRBV5-1 and TRBJ2-3, is KAGVTQTPRYLIKTRGQQVTLSCSPISGHRSVSWYQQTPGQGLQFLFEYFSETQRNKGNFPGRFSGRQFSNSRSEMNVSTLELGDSALYLCASSIGQPDTQYFGPGTRLTVL.

The chain joins TRBV29-1 to TRBJ1-2, with 9 bases fitting TRBD1. The CDR3 totals 13 residues. V was clipped by 7 bases and J by 6 bases; unmatched bases: 9. Germline V gives CDR1 SQVTM, CDR2 ANQGSEA. The CDR3 nucleotides read TGCAGCGCCGGGGGACAGGGCGCTAATGGCTACACCTTC. Its translation is CSAGGQGANGYTF.